One and the same sample provided the 23 T cell receptor beta chains below, sequenced in a study of technical replicates of blood from a handful of donors (dated by TCRdb to 2017 to 2019). The library relied on the immunoSEQ multiplex PCR assay. TCRdb took this table from immuneACCESS and kept in-frame rearrangements with V and J called. Such tables lack part of the clones; where checked against another copy, unresolved V genes explain under half of the gap, and the rest is unexplained. The sample table shows about 81,000 clones, and about 81% are seen once. The ten biggest clones cover approximately 4% of the sample. Input material: PBMCs. These receptors were collected from a human donor in good health. Some clones in this sample may be carry-over from other donors' samples.

The CDR3 sequence is CASSPGTGGSYEQYF. The CDR3 nucleotides are TGTGCCAGCAGCCCGGGGACAGGGGGTTCCTACGAGCAGTACTTC. The V call is TRBV7-6, the J call TRBJ2-7, with TRBD1 identical over 11 bases. The CDR3 totals 15 residues. The V gene end was trimmed by 5 bases and the J gene end by 1 base; junction bases not matched to a gene: 4. Looked up from germline, CDR1 is SGHVS and CDR2 is FNYEAQ.

The chain is built from TRBV11-2 and TRBJ2-1, with D perhaps TRBD1 (5 bases). Germline lookup yields CDR1 SGHAT and CDR2 FQNNGV. This CDR3 has 17 amino acids. V gave up 5 bases and J gave up 1 base, with 18 bases separating them. The CDR3 spells CASSRTPGYFSYNEQFF. In DNA form, the CDR3 reads TGTGCCAGCAGCAGGACACCGGGCTACTTTTCCTACAATGAGCAGTTCTTC.

CDR3: CASMATSVRELFF. The CDR3 nucleotides are TGTGCCAGCATGGCCACAAGCGTGAGGGAGCTGTTTTTT. V gene TRBV25-1 combines with J gene TRBJ2-2; D is unresolved. Germline V gene data show CDR1 as MGHDK and CDR2 as SYGVNS. V gave up 7 bases and J gave up 9 bases, with 15 bases separating them. The CDR3 runs 13 residues.

In its sample, this clone was seen once. The chain couples TRBV18 to TRBJ2-7; 12 bases agree with TRBD1. Germline CDR1 KGHSH, CDR2 LQKENI. V trimming: 6 bases; J trimming: 11 bases; junction bases outside the gene matches: 11. The CDR3 covers 14 residues. The CDR3 DNA follows: TGTGCCAGCTCGGCCGGGACAGGGGGCAGGGTGAAGTACTTC. Translating it yields CASSAGTGGRVKYF.

This rearrangement joins TRBV7-2 to TRBJ1-1; 7 nucleotides agree with TRBD1. This CDR3 region has 12 residues. Germline CDR1 SGHTA, CDR2 FQGNSA. Germline trimming cut 6 bases from V and 8 bases from J; bases unmatched to any gene: 6. The CDR3 protein is CASRKQGTEAFF. The CDR3 DNA sequence: TGTGCCAGCAGAAAACAGGGGACCGAAGCTTTCTTT.

J is TRBJ2-4 and V is TRBV7-9; possible D gene TRBD1, 6 bases. Deletions cut 5 bases from V and 3 bases from J, with 17 bases between. Germline CDR1 and CDR2: SEHNR and FQNEAQ (reference sequence). The CDR3 consists of 16 residues. The CDR3 DNA reads TGTGCCAGCAGCCCCCAACTACAGGGTGACAAAAACATTCAGTACTTC. This codes for CASSPQLQGDKNIQYF.

The chain employs TRBV10-3 and TRBJ2-7; D might be TRBD2 (6 bases). The V gene's germline CDR1 is ENHRY and CDR2 SYGVKD. The V and J ends lost 6 bases and 1 base respectively, with 16 bases between them. This CDR3 is built from 15 residues. Here the CDR3 DNA reads TGTGCCATCAGGGGACTTGTGGGGGGTTCCTACGAGCAGTACTTC. Protein product: CAIRGLVGGSYEQYF.

The rearrangement links TRBV7-9 to TRBJ2-1, with 12 bases matching TRBD2. Trimming removed 4 bases from V and 4 bases from J; junction bases left unmatched: 8. The CDR3 contains 17 residues. Germline CDR1 and CDR2: SEHNR and FQNEAQ (reference sequence). The DNA of the CDR3 is TGTGCCAGCAGCTCACACGGACTAGCGGGGCCGTACAATGAGCAGTTCTTC. Residues: CASSSHGLAGPYNEQFF.

The CDR3 sequence is CASSSRGDTQYF. DNA of the CDR3: TGTGCCAGCAGCTCTAGGGGAGATACGCAGTATTTT. The J gene is TRBJ2-3, the V gene TRBV11-2, with D possibly being TRBD1 (5 bases). The germline V and J ends were trimmed by 4 bases and 5 bases, with 7 bases remaining between them. The CDR3 is 12 amino acids. Germline lookup yields CDR1 SGHAT and CDR2 FQNNGV.

The chain couples TRBV4-2 to TRBJ2-1; D unclear. The CDR3 runs to 13 residues. The V and J ends lost 2 bases and 7 bases respectively, with 9 bases between them. The germline V gene encodes CDR1 LGHNA and CDR2 YNFKEQ. The chain's CDR3 is CASSQLLRNEQFF. Here the CDR3 DNA reads TGTGCCAGCAGCCAATTGTTGCGAAATGAGCAGTTCTTC.

CDR3 sequence: CASTYRDRGYRGTNTEAFF. The CDR3 coding sequence is TGTGCCAGTACCTATAGGGACAGGGGGTATCGCGGAACAAACACTGAAGCTTTCTTT. The rearrangement joins TRBV19 to TRBJ1-1, with 11 nucleotides matching TRBD1. This CDR3 has 19 residues. From germline, CDR1 is LNHDA and CDR2 SQIVND (reference sequence). V trimming: 7 bases; J trimming: 2 bases; junction bases outside the gene matches: 18.

The rearrangement links TRBV10-3 to TRBJ2-5; D unresolved. Germline V gene sequence: CDR1 ENHRY, CDR2 SYGVKD. The CDR3 loop spans 12 amino acids. Trimming took 0 bases from V and 5 from J, leaving 4 bases between them. CDR3 nucleotides: TGTGCCATCAGTGAGTCTGCGGAGACCCAGTACTTC. This gives the protein CAISESAETQYF.

The sample holds one count of this clone. This rearrangement joins TRBV5-1 to TRBJ2-5; possible D gene TRBD1, 6 bases. Trimming took off 5 bases at V and 2 bases at J, with 13 bases between the two ends. There are 14 residues in the CDR3. Germline CDR1 and CDR2: SGHRS and YFSETQ. The CDR3 loop is CASRPRQDQETQYF. The CDR3 DNA is TGCGCCAGCAGACCAAGACAGGATCAAGAGACCCAGTACTTC. Supplemented by reference TRBV5-1 and TRBJ2-5, the full variable domain reads KAGVTQTPRYLIKTRGQQVTLSCSPISGHRSVSWYQQTPGQGLQFLFEYFSETQRNKGNFPGRFSGRQFSNSRSEMNVSTLELGDSALYLCASRPRQDQETQYFGPGTRLLVL.

V usage is TRBV11-2 and J usage is TRBJ2-7; possibly TRBD1 for D (6 bases). The CDR3 is made up of 15 amino acids. Germline-derived CDR1 and CDR2 are SGHAT and FQNNGV. The V end lost 0 bases, the J end lost 2 bases, and 11 bases lay between the germline ends. The DNA of the CDR3 is TGTGCCAGCAGCTTAGAATACAGGGCAGCCTACGAGCAGTACTTC. It is translated as CASSLEYRAAYEQYF.

V gene TRBV19 combines with J gene TRBJ1-5; no reliable D call. Per the germline V gene, CDR1 is LNHDA and CDR2 is SQIVND (reference sequence). The CDR3 contains 15 residues. V lost 1 base and J 7 bases, leaving 14 bases between the germline ends. CDR3 DNA sequence: TGTGCCAGTAGTATAGCAGTAGGCGGGAAGCAGCCCCAGCATTTT. Translating gives CASSIAVGGKQPQHF.

The chain links TRBV30 to TRBJ2-5; 7 bases line up with TRBD1. The germline gives CDR1 GTSNPN, CDR2 SVGIG (reference sequence). V lost 1 base to trimming and J lost 4 bases; unmatched junction nucleotides: 12. CDR3 size: 16 residues. The CDR3 coding sequence is TGTGCCTGGAGTGGGGACAGCCAGTTGGGTAGAGAGACCCAGTACTTC. This codes for CAWSGDSQLGRETQYF.

The gene calls are TRBV27 and TRBJ1-1; a weak D match, TRBD1 (5 bases). The V gene lost 3 bases and the J gene lost 1 base, with 9 bases spanning the gap. CDR3 length: 14 amino acids. The germline gives CDR1 MNHEY, CDR2 SMNVEV (reference sequence). The CDR3 reads CASSLGLWNTEAFF. In nucleotides, the CDR3 is TGTGCCAGCAGTTTGGGGCTGTGGAACACTGAAGCTTTCTTT.

The gene calls are TRBV29-1 and TRBJ2-7, with 8 nucleotides matching TRBD1. J lost 3 bases, V lost 6 bases, and 7 bases had no gene match. The CDR3 consists of 13 residues. Germline-derived CDR1 and CDR2 are SQVTM and ANQGSEA. The CDR3 coding sequence is TGCAGCGTCGTGACAGGGGAAGACTACGAGCAGTACTTC. As protein: CSVVTGEDYEQYF.

This chain joins TRBV6-1 and TRBJ2-7, with 9 bases lining up with TRBD2. CDR1 and CDR2 (germline): MNHNS, SASEGT. The V and J ends lost 3 bases and 7 bases, in that order; junction bases with no gene match: 7. The CDR3 contains 14 residues. CDR3 sequence: CASSEGLALVEQYF. For the CDR3, the DNA is TGTGCCAGCAGTGAGGGACTAGCCCTGGTGGAGCAGTACTTC.

This clone was detected only a few times. This rearrangement joins TRBV7-2 to TRBJ1-1, with D uncertain. Trimming left V 5 bases short and J 0 bases short, with 13 bases between. CDR1 and CDR2 from the germline V gene are SGHTA and FQGNSA. CDR3 length equals 15 residues. The CDR3 DNA reads as TGTGCCAGCAGCCCCACTGTAACCATGAACACTGAAGCTTTCTTT. It specifies CASSPTVTMNTEAFF. Supplemented by reference TRBV7-2 and TRBJ1-1, the full variable domain reads GAGVSQSPSNKVTEKGKDVELRCDPISGHTALYWYRQSLGQGLEFLIYFQGNSAPDKSGLPSDRFSAERTGGSVSTLTIQRTQQEDSAVYLCASSPTVTMNTEAFFGQGTRLTVV.

The chain links TRBV27 to TRBJ2-6, with D possibly TRBD1 on 5 matching bases. The V gene's germline CDR1 is MNHEY and CDR2 SMNVEV (reference sequence). Between the trimmed V and J ends, which lost 5 bases and 2 bases, there was a span of 7 bases. The CDR3 totals 14 residues. CDR3 loop: CASSKGAGANVLTF. The CDR3, as DNA: TGTGCCAGCAGTAAAGGGGCTGGGGCCAACGTCCTGACTTTC.

The chain joins TRBV5-1 to TRBJ1-3; 7 bases are shared with TRBD1. The germline V gene has CDR1 SGHRS and CDR2 YFSETQ. V lost 7 bases, J lost 1 base, and 2 bases stayed unmatched. The CDR3 contains 13 residues. The CDR3 DNA sequence: TGCGCCAGCGCGACAGGGTCTGGAAACACCATATATTTT. Translation: CASATGSGNTIYF.

The V and J genes are TRBV30 and TRBJ2-7; a weak D match, TRBD2 (5 bases). Trimming stripped 2 bases from V and 5 bases from J, with 19 bases between. The CDR3 length is 15 residues. Germline-derived CDR1 and CDR2 are GTSNPN and SVGIG (reference sequence). The CDR3 nucleotides read TGTGCCTGGAGTTGGAAGAGGACTTCATGGAACGAGCAGTACTTC. The encoded protein is CAWSWKRTSWNEQYF.